This TCR beta chain was sequenced in a study of blood T cell repertoires in COVID-19. About the study: Samples representing acute and convalescent COVID-19 were sourced from the United States, Italy and Spain. The analysed material was cDNA or gDNA that came from T cells, B-cell-depleted T cells, or PBMCs.

Original analysis: Estimated nucleated cell counts came from reference gene primer amplification. Here immunoSEQ multiplex PCR was the method, and the copy in TCRdb shows in-frame clones only, minus some. V and J calls and clone size are those listed in that table; D and trimming were worked out from the DNA. This table holds about 25,000 clones, around nine tenths found once. V shed 1 base and J 2 bases; nucleotides not matched to a gene: 10. This CDR3 is built from 17 residues. Germline values: CDR1 LGHDT, CDR2 YNNKEL (reference sequence). Material: peripheral blood. The genes are TRBV3-1 (or the pseudogene TRBV3-2) and TRBJ2-7; 8 bases map to TRBD2. This TCR derives from a man aged 45 to 65 with active COVID-19. The CDR3 is CASSQVRKRGNTYEQYF. The CDR3 DNA follows: TGTGCCAGCAGCCAAGTCAGAAAGCGGGGGAATACCTACGAGCAGTACTTC.